These T cell receptor beta chains were read from a single sample in a study of blood T cell repertoires in COVID-19. The assay was immunoSEQ multiplex PCR, and TCRdb's table has in-frame clones only and misses some. Of fewer than 200,000 clones in the sample, roughly 85% were seen once. Sequenced: PBMCs or T cells enriched from blood (not recorded which). These receptor sequences come from a young woman who had recovered from COVID-19. CDR3s include the opening cysteine and the closing phenylalanine or tryptophan. D genes are given only for firm matches. Expanded clones are given a class, and other clones once, few, many or no size at all.

clone size	J gene	V gene	D gene	CDR3 protein	CDR3 DNA
.	TRBJ1-1	TRBV19	.	CASSIGGWRGQTEAFF	TGTGCCAGTAGTATAGGAGGCTGGCGGGGTCAAACTGAAGCTTTCTTT
.	TRBJ1-2	TRBV7-6	.	CASSLALQGEVDGYTF	TGTGCCAGCAGCTTAGCGCTCCAAGGGGAGGTTGATGGCTACACCTTC
.	TRBJ1-1	TRBV11-1	TRBD1	CASSLELSQRGQAFF	TGTGCCAGCAGCTTAGAGCTCTCCCAAAGGGGGCAAGCTTTCTTT
.	TRBJ1-1	TRBV28	.	CASSPPVLNTEAFF	TGTGCCAGCAGTCCCCCCGTCCTGAACACTGAAGCTTTCTTT
.	TRBJ2-5	TRBV14	.	CASSRRGAETQYF	TGTGCCAGCAGCCGGAGGGGCGCGGAGACCCAGTACTTC
once	TRBJ2-7	TRBV7-6	TRBD1	CASSGYRGRSAYEQYF	TGTGCCAGCAGCGGTTACAGGGGGCGCAGCGCCTACGAGCAGTACTTC
.	TRBJ2-1	TRBV27	.	CASKDSVLYNEQFF	TGTGCCAGCAAAGACAGCGTACTTTACAATGAGCAGTTCTTC
.	TRBJ2-1	TRBV29-1	.	CSVLNPQYSSGNEQFF	TGCAGCGTTCTCAACCCCCAGTACTCTTCGGGGAATGAGCAGTTCTTC
.	TRBJ1-3	TRBV28	TRBD1	CASSVSGTGLSGNTIYF	TGTGCCAGCAGTGTTTCCGGGACAGGGCTCTCTGGAAACACCATATATTTT
.	TRBJ1-2	TRBV4-1	.	CASSQRYRAGYTF	TGCGCCAGCAGCCAACGTTACAGGGCCGGCTACACCTTC
.	TRBJ1-1	TRBV7-6	.	CASAPLTEAFF	TGTGCCAGCGCCCCACTCACTGAAGCTTTCTTT
.	TRBJ2-3	TRBV6-4	.	CASRGDSSTDTQYF	TGTGCCAGCAGGGGGGACTCTAGCACAGATACGCAGTATTTT
.	TRBJ2-7	TRBV24-1	.	CATSLTGRYEQYF	TGTGCCACCAGTTTAACAGGGCGCTACGAGCAGTACTTC
.	TRBJ2-6	TRBV28	.	CASSLVAGASGANVLTF	TGTGCCAGCAGTTTGGTGGCAGGGGCGTCCGGGGCCAACGTCCTGACTTTC
.	TRBJ1-6	TRBV6-6	TRBD1	CASSRRLGTGGRSPLHF	TGTGCCAGCAGTCGCCGCCTCGGGACAGGGGGAAGGTCACCCCTCCACTTT
.	TRBJ1-1	TRBV29-1	TRBD1	CSVNRGQGEAFF	TGCAGCGTTAACAGGGGGCAGGGTGAAGCTTTCTTT
.	TRBJ2-1	TRBV5-1	.	CASSLGDNEQFF	TGCGCCAGCAGCTTGGGCGACAATGAGCAGTTCTTC
.	TRBJ2-2	TRBV28	TRBD1	CAGSPGGGTGELFF	TGTGCCGGTTCTCCAGGGGGTGGTACCGGGGAGCTGTTTTTT
few	TRBJ1-5	TRBV6-2/TRBV6-3	.	CASSYRSNQPQHF	TGTGCCAGCAGTTATCGTAGCAATCAGCCCCAGCATTTT
few	TRBJ2-2	TRBV30	.	CAWDNLGQNTGELFF	TGTGCCTGGGACAATCTGGGACAGAACACCGGGGAGCTGTTTTTT
.	TRBJ1-2	TRBV4-3	TRBD1	CASSRGTESGYTF	TGCGCCAGCAGCCGGGGGACAGAGAGTGGCTACACCTTC
.	TRBJ1-2	TRBV6-4	TRBD1	CASSDFEGGTAGYTF	TGTGCCAGCAGTGACTTCGAAGGTGGGACAGCTGGCTACACCTTC
.	TRBJ1-1	TRBV7-2	.	CASSLVQNTEAFF	TGTGCCAGCAGCTTAGTCCAGAACACTGAAGCTTTCTTT
.	TRBJ2-7	TRBV27	TRBD1	CASSLGQGAYEQYF	TGTGCCAGCAGTTTAGGACAGGGGGCCTACGAGCAGTACTTC